The rows below give T cell receptor beta chains drawn from one sample of a study of T cells in localized non-small cell lung cancer. Sequencing was performed with immunoSEQ multiplex PCR; in TCRdb, only in-frame clones are kept and a portion is missing. The sample shows about 26,000 clones, about 88% of them seen only once. This specimen consisted of peripheral blood, obtained before any cancer treatment. These receptors originate from an older female donor with stage II squamous cell lung carcinoma. The CDR3 runs from the conserved cysteine through the conserved F or W. The order of the fields is D gene, V gene, CDR3 length, J gene, CDR3 DNA, CDR3 protein. The D gene is left open where the match is weak.

NA,TRBV9,13,TRBJ2-1,TGTGCCAGCAGCGCCTACAGCGACAATGAGCAGTTCTTC,CASSAYSDNEQFF
NA,TRBV5-8,13,TRBJ2-2,TGTGCCAGCAGCTCCGCGAACACCGGGGAGCTGTTTTTT,CASSSANTGELFF
NA,TRBV30,15,TRBJ1-1,TGTGCCTGGACCCCCGGCAGGTTTACTTACACTGAAGCTTTCTTT,CAWTPGRFTYTEAFF
NA,TRBV28,12,TRBJ2-7,TGTGCCAGCAAAGATGGGGCCTACGAGCAGTACTTC,CASKDGAYEQYF
TRBD2,TRBV5-1,14,TRBJ2-2,TGCGCCAGCGGCGGAGCGGGGTATACCGGGGAGCTGTTTTTT,CASGGAGYTGELFF
NA,TRBV5-6,14,TRBJ1-1,TGTGCCAGCAGCCCCCCAGACAGGAACACTGAAGCTTTCTTT,CASSPPDRNTEAFF
NA,TRBV5-5,13,TRBJ1-3,TGTGCCAGCAGCCCAACAGGGAGGCAACATATATATTTT,CASSPTGRQHIYF
NA,TRBV6-5,16,TRBJ2-7,TGTGCCAGCAGTTACTTCCGGCAGCCACGCTCCTACGAGCAGTACTTC,CASSYFRQPRSYEQYF
TRBD1,TRBV19,13,TRBJ2-3,TGTGCCATTAAGGACAGGGCAATAGATACGCAGTATTTT,CAIKDRAIDTQYF
NA,TRBV29-1,12,TRBJ1-1,TGCAGCGTCCGACACAGGGATATTGAAGCTTTCTTT,CSVRHRDIEAFF